Below, one TCR beta chain is given with its context. What it binds is not known. Using immunoSEQ multiplex PCR, the repertoire was profiled, and TCRdb retains in-frame clones only, with some absent. This table has about 110,000 clones, roughly 87% appearing once. The data are from a study of T cell responses to AZD1222 COVID-19 vaccine. Points from the study as a whole: Just a handful of AZD1222 recipients were seropositive at baseline.

CDR3 length: 12 residues. Deletions cut 3 bases from V and 8 bases from J, with 7 bases between. This receptor was obtained from an adult in good health. This material consisted of peripheral blood, taken on day 0 of AZD1222 vaccination. V is TRBV12-3 or TRBV12-4 and J is TRBJ2-2, with D possibly matching TRBD2 (6 bases). This CDR3 reads CASSFGGGELFF. The DNA of the CDR3 is TGTGCCAGCAGTTTTGGAGGGGGGGAGCTGTTTTTT.